This section outlines one T cell receptor beta chain sequence together with its context. The antigen remains undetermined. V lost 1 base and J 1 base, leaving 8 bases between the germline ends. CDR1 is SGHVS, CDR2 FNYEAQ, per germline. The CDR3 totals 16 residues. Here immunoSEQ multiplex PCR was the method, and the copy in TCRdb shows in-frame clones only, minus some. The data hold roughly 62,000 clones, with more than 70% observed a single time. This entry belongs to a study of radiotherapy plus CTLA-4 blockade in lung cancer. For the study at large: An objective response was seen in 15% to 20% of patients, and disease control in just over 30%.

Points from the study as a whole: Subsequent to radiotherapy plus ipilimumab, tumor-derived TCR clones underwent expansion in blood.

Sequenced here: peripheral blood, sampled from a patient treated with radiotherapy plus ipilimumab. The receptor was derived from a human donor with non-small cell lung cancer who had a complete response to radiotherapy plus ipilimumab. This chain connects TRBV7-6 to TRBJ2-6; no clear D gene. DNA for the CDR3: TGTGCCAGCAGCTTAGGAGAACTTTCTGGGGCCAACGTCCTGACTTTC. Its translation is CASSLGELSGANVLTF. Full variable domain (rest looked up from reference TRBV7-6 and TRBJ2-6): GAGVSQSPRYKVTKRGQDVALRCDPISGHVSLYWYRQALGQGPEFLTYFNYEAQQDKSGLPNDRFSAERPEGSISTLTIQRTEQRDSAMYRCASSLGELSGANVLTFGAGSRLTVL.